This T cell receptor beta chain was profiled in a study of cytomegalovirus exposure and HLA in healthy donors. Overall study results and limits: In a later analysis, at a false discovery rate of 0.05, some 17,000 TCR beta sequences were associated with HLA alleles.

13 Jbeta primers and 60 Vbeta primers were used for the PCR. Repertoires were generated with immunoSEQ multiplex PCR, while TCRdb's copy carries only in-frame clones and drops some. There are 150,000 or so clones in the sample; 70% to 85% occur only once, and nearly 6.5% lies in the top ten. The CDR3 extends over 19 amino acids. Germline CDR1 is SGHRS and CDR2 is YFSETQ. J lost 2 bases, V lost 0 bases, and 9 bases had no gene match. Concerning this clone itself: Its antigen is unknown.

Sequencing used PBMCs. This TCR was recovered from a man over 45 in good health and CMV-seropositive. The rearrangement joins TRBV5-1 to TRBJ2-2, with 11 nucleotides matching TRBD2. The CDR3 DNA sequence: TGCGCCAGCAGCTTGGCCTCTAGCGGGGGGTTCTTTAACACCGGGGAGCTGTTTTTT. Its protein product is CASSLASSGGFFNTGELFF.